These T cell receptor beta chains were read from a single sample in a study of technical replicates of blood from several donors. Clones were read by immunoSEQ multiplex PCR, and TCRdb kept only the in-frame ones, dropping some. This table has fewer than 80,000 clones, 89% appearing once. The material sequenced was PBMCs. The receptor source for this set is a human donor in good health. Some clones in this sample may be carry-over from other donors' samples. Each CDR3 is given with its conserved first and last residue. A D gene is named only where the DNA matches it firmly. A row's size may be missing; if present it is once, few, many or a size class.

>TRBV10-3|.|TRBJ2-7|.
CATHRGAIGEQYF
TGTGCCACCCACCGGGGGGCAATCGGGGAGCAGTACTTC
>TRBV15|.|TRBJ1-2|.
CATSRDFEGGYTF
TGTGCCACCAGCAGAGATTTTGAGGGTGGCTACACCTTC
>TRBV7-8|.|TRBJ2-1|.
CASSPLFGIRNNEQFF
TGTGCCAGCAGCCCCCTTTTCGGGATAAGGAACAATGAGCAGTTCTTC
>TRBV5-1|.|TRBJ2-7|.
CASSLAGTPYEQYF
TGCGCCAGCAGCCTGGCGGGGACACCATACGAGCAGTACTTC
>TRBV2|.|TRBJ1-5|.
CASSPGAHQPQHF
TGTGCCAGCAGCCCAGGGGCCCATCAGCCCCAGCATTTT
>TRBV4-2|.|TRBJ2-7|.
CASSVALAYEQYF
TGTGCCAGCAGCGTGGCCCTGGCCTACGAGCAGTACTTC
>TRBV6-5|.|TRBJ1-3|once
CASSSPGRGSGNTIYF
TGTGCCAGCAGTTCCCCCGGGAGAGGGTCAGGAAACACCATATATTTT
>TRBV18|TRBD1|TRBJ2-7|.
CASSPLGTGEHEQYF
TGTGCCAGCTCACCTTTGGGGACAGGGGAACACGAGCAGTACTTC
>TRBV6-5|TRBD1|TRBJ2-2|.
CASRGQGTYTGELFF
TGTGCCAGCAGAGGACAGGGGACCTACACCGGGGAGCTGTTTTTT
>TRBV6-5|TRBD1|TRBJ1-1|.
CASRPPDRANTEAFF
TGTGCCAGCAGGCCCCCCGACAGGGCTAACACTGAAGCTTTCTTT
>TRBV11-1|TRBD1|TRBJ1-1|once
CASSPDRVGVFRAFF
TGTGCCAGCAGCCCGGACAGGGTTGGGGTTTTTCGCGCTTTCTTT
>TRBV4-3|.|TRBJ1-2|.
CASSQGADRAGYTF
TGCGCCAGCAGCCAAGGAGCGGACCGAGCGGGCTACACCTTC
>TRBV5-8|TRBD1|TRBJ2-5|.
CASRLGTVKQETQYF
TGTGCCAGCAGATTGGGGACAGTGAAACAAGAGACCCAGTACTTC
>TRBV4-1|TRBD2|TRBJ2-5|.
CASSRYGGARETQYF
TGCGCCAGCAGCCGCTACGGGGGGGCCCGAGAGACCCAGTACTTC
>TRBV7-3|.|TRBJ2-1|.
CASSLTSGVVNEQFF
TGTGCCAGCAGCTTAACATCGGGAGTAGTAAATGAGCAGTTCTTC
>TRBV29-1|TRBD1|TRBJ1-1|.
CSVGTGAVYTEAFF
TGCAGCGTGGGGACAGGGGCCGTTTACACTGAAGCTTTCTTT
>TRBV4-1|.|TRBJ1-4|.
CASSPLAGTNEKLFF
TGCGCCAGCAGCCCCCTCGCAGGGACTAATGAAAAACTGTTTTTT
>TRBV6-5|TRBD1|TRBJ1-6|.
CASSYSLRGLDSPLHF
TGTGCCAGCAGTTACTCGTTAAGGGGGCTGGATTCACCCCTCCACTTT
>TRBV27|.|TRBJ2-7|.
CASTKKGGPAGGNYPYEQYF
TGTGCCAGCACGAAAAAAGGAGGCCCGGCTGGGGGGAACTACCCCTACGAGCAGTACTTC
>TRBV30|TRBD1|TRBJ1-2|.
CAWGTGRYGYTF
TGTGCCTGGGGGACAGGGAGGTATGGCTACACCTTC
>TRBV6-6|TRBD1|TRBJ1-2|once
CASSDGTGWGYTF
TGTGCCAGCAGTGACGGGACAGGGTGGGGCTACACCTTC
>TRBV6-6|.|TRBJ1-2|.
CASRPSTGIGYGYTF
TGTGCCAGCAGACCGTCGACAGGCATAGGCTATGGCTACACCTTC
>TRBV19|TRBD1|TRBJ1-2|.
CASSSMGQGYGYTF
TGTGCCAGTAGTAGCATGGGACAGGGGTATGGCTACACCTTC
>TRBV4-3|TRBD2|TRBJ2-5|.
CASSQWLAGGETQYF
TGCGCCAGCAGCCAATGGTTAGCGGGAGGAGAGACCCAGTACTTC
>TRBV7-6|TRBD2|TRBJ2-7|.
CASSGTSGKSSEQYF
TGTGCCAGCAGCGGGACTAGCGGGAAATCTTCCGAGCAGTACTTC
>TRBV12-5|.|TRBJ1-6|.
CASGEGPGRDSPLHF
TGTGCTAGTGGAGAGGGACCCGGGAGGGATTCACCCCTCCACTTT